Below are 18 T cell receptor beta chains sequenced from a single sample in a study of blood T cell repertoires in COVID-19 (TCRdb year 2020). Receptor amplification or capture employed the immunoSEQ multiplex PCR assay. This immuneACCESS table, as held by TCRdb, lists in-frame sequences with V and J called but not all clones. Of the missing ones, under half trace to an unresolved V gene in checked studies; the others have no known cause. The sample yields about 250,000 clones; almost 85% were counted once. The ten largest clones capture 4.5% to 5.5% of the sample. Source material: peripheral blood. These receptors were taken from a man in his fifties or sixties with COVID-19, enrolled during active disease.

This rearrangement joins TRBV5-5 to TRBJ1-4, with D uncertain. From germline, CDR1 is SGHKS and CDR2 YYEKEE (reference sequence). There are 15 residues in the CDR3. The V end was cut by 2 bases, the J end by 5 bases, with 13 bases between. CDR3 coding DNA: TGTGCCAGCAGCTTCGGCATAGCTCAAAATGAAAAACTGTTTTTT. Translation gives CASSFGIAQNEKLFF.

The chain is built from TRBV5-1 and TRBJ1-1; 8 bases map to TRBD1. Trimming removed 4 bases from V and 4 bases from J; junction bases left unmatched: 9. The CDR3 has 15 amino acids. The germline gives CDR1 SGHRS, CDR2 YFSETQ. This CDR3 reads CASSPGQGRVTEAFF. In DNA form, the CDR3 reads TGCGCCAGCAGCCCCGGACAGGGTCGGGTCACTGAAGCTTTCTTT.

V and J are TRBV27 and TRBJ1-5; D is ambiguous. CDR1 MNHEY and CDR2 SMNVEV come from the germline V gene (reference sequence). The ends were cut back, 5 bases at V and 2 bases at J, with 13 bases in the middle. The CDR3 totals 15 residues. As DNA, the CDR3 is TGTGCCAGCAGTCCCCGAATGAGCCGCAATCAGCCCCAGCATTTT. This sequence encodes CASSPRMSRNQPQHF.

The chain has TRBV18 and TRBJ1-2; 10 bases map to TRBD1. Germline V gene data show CDR1 as KGHSH and CDR2 as LQKENI. With 3 bases clipped from V and 8 bases from J, the junction kept 3 bases outside the gene matches. The CDR3 is 13 residues long. For the CDR3, the DNA is TGTGCCAGCTCACCTTGGACAGGGGGAGGCTACACCTTC. The encoded protein is CASSPWTGGGYTF.

This chain joins TRBV19 and TRBJ1-2; 9 bases align to TRBD1. Germline CDR1 is LNHDA and CDR2 is SQIVND (reference sequence). The CDR3 length is 13 residues. V lost 6 bases, J lost 8 bases, and 7 bases stayed unmatched. The CDR3 reads CASRGTGFIGYTF. Written as DNA, the CDR3 is TGTGCCAGTAGAGGGACAGGGTTCATCGGCTACACCTTC.

The chain uses TRBV19 and TRBJ2-5; 13 bases match TRBD2. CDR1 LNHDA and CDR2 SQIVND come from the germline V gene (reference sequence). The CDR3 has 14 residues. The trim removed 4 bases at V and 4 bases at J, leaving 0 bases unmatched. CDR3 residues: CASSRTSGGETQYF. CDR3 sequence (DNA): TGTGCCAGTAGTAGGACTAGCGGGGGAGAGACCCAGTACTTC.

The rearrangement uses TRBV14 and TRBJ1-1; TRBD1 matches 9 bases. The trim removed 0 bases at V and 0 bases at J, leaving 5 bases unmatched. From germline, CDR1 is SGHDN and CDR2 FVKESK. This CDR3 is built from 17 residues. Here the CDR3 reads CASSQEGGQGLNTEAFF. The CDR3, as DNA: TGTGCCAGCAGCCAAGAAGGTGGACAGGGGTTGAACACTGAAGCTTTCTTT.

The rearrangement uses TRBV12-3 or TRBV12-4 and TRBJ1-5, with TRBD1 matching 7 bases. The CDR3 sequence is 13 residues long. After removal of 2 bases from V and 6 bases from J, the junction contained 1 base not matched to a gene. DNA for the CDR3: TGTGCCAGCAGTTTAAGGGGGCCTCAGCCCCAGCATTTT. It translates to CASSLRGPQPQHF.

This clone has a count of ten or more. This chain joins TRBV19 and TRBJ1-2, with TRBD1 identical over 7 bases. Trimming cost V 6 bases and J 8 bases; bases outside gene matches: 18. This CDR3 spans 16 amino acids. The V gene's germline CDR1 is LNHDA and CDR2 SQIVND (reference sequence). CDR3 in amino acids: CASSRPLDRARGGYTF. CDR3 nucleotide sequence: TGTGCCAGTAGCCGGCCGCTCGACAGGGCACGGGGGGGCTACACCTTC.

The chain has TRBV29-1 and TRBJ2-3; 8 positions agree with TRBD2. Germline assignment: CDR1 SQVTM and CDR2 ANQGSEA. V gave up 6 bases and J gave up 4 bases; unmatched junction bases: 12. This CDR3 spans 15 amino acids. CDR3 protein: CSVSRLALGADTQYF. The CDR3 DNA reads TGCAGCGTCTCTAGACTAGCGCTCGGCGCAGATACGCAGTATTTT.

The rearrangement joins TRBV11-2 to TRBJ1-5; no clear D. Germline V gene lookup returns CDR1 SGHAT and CDR2 FQNNGV. This CDR3 has 15 amino acids. V was clipped by 1 base and J by 0 bases, with 7 bases between them. CDR3 sequence reads: CASSLGQHSNQPQHF. The CDR3 DNA is TGTGCCAGCAGCTTAGGGCAACATAGCAATCAGCCCCAGCATTTT.

This clone was seen more than once but under ten times. The CDR3 DNA is TGTGCCAGCTCATCGTCCGGGACAGGGGTCGAGCAGTACTTC. It specifies CASSSSGTGVEQYF. J is TRBJ2-7 and V is TRBV18; 10 positions match TRBD1. CDR1 is KGHSH and CDR2 is LQKENI in the germline V gene. The ends lost 5 bases at V and 6 bases at J; junction bases unmatched: 7. CDR3 size: 14 residues.

V and J are TRBV12-3 or TRBV12-4 and TRBJ2-1, with 8 positions matching TRBD1. J was trimmed by 12 bases and V by 6 bases; bases with no gene match: 4. This CDR3 has 11 amino acids. DNA for the CDR3: TGTGCCAGCAGAACAGGGGGGTCGCAGTTCTTC. Protein sequence: CASRTGGSQFF.

Many counts were recorded for this clone. The chain carries TRBV6-5 and TRBJ2-7; TRBD1 matches 9 bases. The germline V gene has CDR1 MNHEY and CDR2 SVGAGI. CDR3 size: 11 residues. V lost 6 bases to trimming and J lost 6 bases; unmatched junction nucleotides: 0. CDR3 sequence reads: CASRGQGEQYF. CDR3 sequence (DNA): TGTGCCAGCAGGGGACAGGGCGAGCAGTACTTC.

The chain joins TRBV4-1 to TRBJ2-3, with 11 bases that match TRBD2. This CDR3 is built from 16 residues. Germline lookup yields CDR1 MGHRA and CDR2 YSYEKL. Losses at the gene ends were 5 bases for V and 2 bases for J; bases not matched to a gene: 6. Written as DNA, the CDR3 is TGCGCCAGCAGCTATAGCGGGGGGGGTTACACAGATACGCAGTATTTT. Amino acid sequence: CASSYSGGGYTDTQYF.

V and J are TRBV6-5 and TRBJ2-1; 11 bases agree with TRBD1. The CDR3 contains 16 residues. Losses at the gene ends were 2 bases for V and 7 bases for J; bases not matched to a gene: 7. Per the germline V gene, CDR1 is MNHEY and CDR2 is SVGAGI. CDR3 protein: CASSYLGTGGRNEQFF. As DNA, the CDR3 is TGTGCCAGCAGTTACCTAGGGACAGGGGGTCGAAATGAGCAGTTCTTC.

The CDR3 DNA sequence: TGTGCCAGCAGCCCATTCCTTAGCGGGGGGGCCTCAGATACGCAGTATTTT. Translated, it gives CASSPFLSGGASDTQYF. The gene calls are TRBV7-2 and TRBJ2-3; 11 nucleotides line up with TRBD2. The CDR3 spans 17 residues. Trimming cost V 5 bases and J 4 bases; bases outside gene matches: 11. Germline CDR1 is SGHTA and CDR2 is FQGNSA.

To note about this clone: An end of the junction differs from the germline gene, which may be a read error. V gene TRBV7-7 combines with J gene TRBJ2-5; 10 bases line up with TRBD2. CDR1 and CDR2 from the germline V gene are SSHAT and FNYEAQ (reference sequence). There are 17 residues in the CDR3. CDR3 sequence reads: CASSLAPGLARQETQYF. The CDR3 DNA reads as TGTGCTAGCAGCTTAGCCCCGGGACTAGCGAGGCAAGAGACCCAGTACTTC.